This is a list of T cell receptor beta chains from one sample in a study of blood T cell repertoires in COVID-19. Assay: immunoSEQ multiplex PCR; the TCRdb copy retains only in-frame clones and omits some. This table has approximately 47,000 clones, about 84% appearing once. The specimen was peripheral blood. The receptors come from a woman aged 60-75 years with acute or convalescent COVID-19. Each CDR3 is given with its conserved first and last residue.

V | CDR3
TRBV5-1 | CASSFRGGGTTGELFF
TRBV27 | CASSLYRGSNYGYTF
TRBV11-1 | CASSSTGHTEAFF
TRBV7-3 | CASGTSGSFRELFF
TRBV7-9 | CASSHGLEGTGELFF
TRBV5-7 | CASSGADNPTNYGYTF
TRBV6-6 | CASTGAEQETQYF
TRBV6-4 | CASSVPAGDSDF
TRBV4-1 | CASSPSRVTGNTIYF
TRBV19 | CASSPRLVETQYF
TRBV7-3 | CASSSRDRRTGELFF
TRBV3-1/TRBV3-2 | CASSQGRGGWETQYF
TRBV7-8 | CASSQVTWAGYNEQFF
TRBV27 | CASSPSPNSNQPQHF
TRBV19 | CASSMAGGVPEAFF
TRBV29-1 | CSGTGADEQFF
TRBV3-1/TRBV3-2 | CASSHGTGGSPLHF
TRBV4-1 | CASSQRETSVYNEQFF
TRBV5-1 | CASSTDQQGDYGYTF
TRBV7-6 | CASSLESAGSSYEQYF